These 15 T cell receptor beta chains came from one sample sequenced in a study of T cells in Graves' hyperthyroidism and ophthalmopathy. The investigators amplified TCR beta CDR3 regions from RNA transcripts. Researchers ran a first-round RT-PCR on the TCR CDR3 using the HTBI primer set. TCRdb re-derived calls from the multiplex PCR reads in MiXCR, one entry per CDR3 protein. The table has hundreds of thousands of distinct CDR3 sequences, around 15% seen once; the top ten hold 10% to 13%. Sequenced: blood. The receptors derive from a woman between 18 and 29 years old with Graves' hyperthyroidism.

The chain has TRBV7-3 and TRBJ2-1; 7 nucleotides line up with TRBD2. From germline, CDR1 is SGHTA and CDR2 FQGTGA. This CDR3 region has 18 residues. Trimming removed 3 bases from V and 0 bases from J; junction bases left unmatched: 11. The CDR3 region has the DNA TGTGCCAGCAGCTTGACAGCGAGCGGGATCAGCTCCTACAATGAGCAGTTCTTC. As protein: CASSLTASGISSYNEQFF.

This clonotype was found many times. The rearrangement uses TRBV7-2 and TRBJ2-1; D gene unclear. V was trimmed by 5 bases and J by 3 bases, leaving 11 bases between them. The germline V gene encodes CDR1 SGHTA and CDR2 FQGNSA. This CDR3 comprises 14 residues. Here the CDR3 reads CASSGIGYYNEQFF. CDR3 bases: TGTGCCAGCAGCGGCATAGGATACTACAATGAGCAGTTCTTC.

The rearrangement links TRBV20-1 to TRBJ2-3; 9 nucleotides agree with TRBD2. Germline assignment: CDR1 DFQATT and CDR2 SNEGSKA (reference sequence). The CDR3 consists of 15 residues. Unmatched junction bases numbered 4, after V lost 3 bases and J lost 0 bases. The CDR3 DNA reads as TGCAGTGCTAGCGGGCTAGCGGGGAGCACAGATACGCAGTATTTT. It translates to CSASGLAGSTDTQYF.

The table lists this clonotype with a few counts. The V and J genes are TRBV19 and TRBJ2-1; TRBD2 aligns across 7 bases. CDR1 and CDR2 (germline): LNHDA, SQIVND (reference sequence). V lost 8 bases, J lost 8 bases, and 6 bases stayed unmatched. This CDR3 region has 12 residues. The CDR3 here is CASRAGLDEQFF. For the CDR3, the DNA is TGTGCCAGTCGAGCGGGATTGGATGAGCAGTTCTTC.

V usage is TRBV24-1 and J usage is TRBJ2-5; D may be TRBD1 or TRBD2 (6 bases each). CDR3 length: 17 amino acids. V was pared by 5 bases and J by 4 bases, with 22 bases between. Germline CDR1 and CDR2: KGHDR and SFDVKD. The CDR3 sequence is CATSVGLAYGGGETQYF. The CDR3 nucleotides read TGTGCCACCAGTGTCGGACTGGCGTACGGAGGGGGAGAGACCCAGTACTTC.

This clonotype was counted ten times or more. The J gene is TRBJ1-2, the V gene TRBV12-3 or TRBV12-4; possibly TRBD1 for D (6 bases). The germline V and J ends were trimmed by 5 bases and 8 bases, with 27 bases remaining between them. There are 17 residues in the CDR3. CDR3 residues: CASSRTPDSALTSGYTF. The CDR3 coding sequence is TGTGCCAGCAGTCGAACCCCGGACAGCGCCCTTACTAGCGGCTACACCTTC.

This clonotype was picked up a small number of times. The rearrangement links TRBV9 to TRBJ2-1, with 7 bases identical to TRBD2. V was pared by 4 bases and J by 0 bases, with 10 bases of the junction left unmatched. Germline V CDR1 and CDR2: SGDLS, YYNGEE. CDR3 length: 17 residues. The CDR3 is CASSPWGGVSSYNEQFF. CDR3 in DNA: TGTGCCAGCAGCCCCTGGGGAGGGGTCAGCTCCTACAATGAGCAGTTCTTC. Full variable domain (missing parts from reference TRBV9 and TRBJ2-1): DSGVTQTPKHLITATGQRVTLRCSPRSGDLSVYWYQQSLDQGLQFLIQYYNGEERAKGNILERFSAQQFPDLHSELNLSSLELGDSALYFCASSPWGGVSSYNEQFFGPGTRLTVL.

This clonotype was counted at least ten times. J is TRBJ2-7 and V is TRBV28; D might be TRBD1 (6 bases). The V end was cut by 5 bases, the J end by 2 bases, with 10 bases between. This CDR3 comprises 13 residues. The germline V gene encodes CDR1 MDHEN and CDR2 SYDVKM. CDR3 bases: TGTGCCAGCAGTGGGGGCAGAACCTACGAGCAGTACTTC. It codes for CASSGGRTYEQYF.

This clonotype was detected ten times or more. This chain uses TRBV20-1 with TRBJ1-5; perhaps TRBD1 as D (5 bases). Germline values: CDR1 DFQATT, CDR2 SNEGSKA (reference sequence). CDR3 size: 22 residues. The V end was cut by 0 bases, the J end by 6 bases, with 36 bases between. The CDR3 region is CSARDRTSWKQAGRADAQPQHF. For the CDR3, the DNA is TGCAGTGCTAGAGATCGGACTTCCTGGAAACAGGCGGGAAGAGCGGACGCTCAGCCCCAGCATTTT.

The chain has TRBV9 and TRBJ1-2, with D unresolved. Between the trimmed V and J ends, which lost 0 bases and 7 bases, there was a span of 16 bases. The CDR3 spans 15 residues. Per the germline V gene, CDR1 is SGDLS and CDR2 is YYNGEE. The CDR3 sequence is CASSVGQAELSGYTF. The CDR3 nucleotides are TGTGCCAGCAGCGTAGGGCAGGCGGAGCTTTCTGGCTACACCTTC.

This clonotype was seen more than once but under ten times. The V and J genes are TRBV4-3 and TRBJ2-7, with a tentative D call TRBD1 (5 bases). The CDR3 is 16 amino acids. Trimming cost V 0 bases and J 2 bases, with 14 bases left between them. Germline-derived CDR1 and CDR2 are LGHNA and YSLEER. The CDR3 sequence is CASSQEKRQPAYEQYF. The DNA of the CDR3 is TGCGCCAGCAGCCAAGAGAAAAGACAGCCAGCCTACGAGCAGTACTTC.

The V call is TRBV7-9, the J call TRBJ1-5; D gene unclear. The ends were cut back, 6 bases at V and 4 bases at J, with 7 bases in the middle. The V gene's germline CDR1 is SEHNR and CDR2 FQNEAQ (reference sequence). There are 12 residues in the CDR3. The CDR3 spells CASSIENQPQHF. In nucleotides, the CDR3 is TGTGCCAGCAGTATCGAGAATCAGCCCCAGCATTTT.

This clonotype was seen only a few times. The chain has TRBV7-9 and TRBJ2-4; TRBD1 might be the D (5 bases). This CDR3 is built from 13 residues. Trimming pared 5 bases from V and 7 bases from J, leaving 12 bases between. Germline V lookup: CDR1 SEHNR, CDR2 FQNEAQ (reference sequence). This CDR3 is CASSHEPGNIQYF. The CDR3 coding sequence is TGTGCCAGCAGCCATGAACCAGGGAACATTCAGTACTTC.

This clonotype showed up just a few times. The chain's CDR3 is CASSIDRGQLSGNTIYF. The CDR3 DNA is TGTGCCAGTAGTATAGACCGAGGACAGCTCTCTGGAAACACCATATATTTT. This chain links TRBV19 with TRBJ1-3; the D gene is possibly TRBD1 (6 bases). This CDR3 contains 17 residues. Per the germline V gene, CDR1 is LNHDA and CDR2 is SQIVND (reference sequence). Trimming took 0 bases from V and 0 from J, leaving 12 bases between them.

The chain uses TRBV12-3 or TRBV12-4 and TRBJ2-2; D perhaps matches TRBD1 (6 bases). V shed 6 bases and J shed 1 base, with 12 bases lying between them. This CDR3 is 15 amino acids long. CDR3 sequence: CASSPGQQNTGELFF. Written as DNA, the CDR3 is TGTGCCAGCAGCCCCGGACAGCAGAACACCGGGGAGCTGTTTTTT.